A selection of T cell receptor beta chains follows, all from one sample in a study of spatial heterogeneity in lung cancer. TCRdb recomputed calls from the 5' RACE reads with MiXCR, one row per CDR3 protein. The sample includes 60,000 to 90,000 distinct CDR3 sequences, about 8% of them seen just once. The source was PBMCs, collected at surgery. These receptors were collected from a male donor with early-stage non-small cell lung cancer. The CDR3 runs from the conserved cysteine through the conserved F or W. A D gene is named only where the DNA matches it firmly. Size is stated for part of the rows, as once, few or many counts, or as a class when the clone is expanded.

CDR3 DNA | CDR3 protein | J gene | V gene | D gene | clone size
TGTGCCAGCAGCTTAGCGGGGGTTAAGTACAATGAGCAGTTCTTC | CASSLAGVKYNEQFF | TRBJ2-1 | TRBV7-9 | - | many
TGTGCCAGCAGACGGGAGACCCAGTACTTC | CASRRETQYF | TRBJ2-5 | TRBV25-1 | - | many
TGTGCCAGCTCACCACTTGGGGGCACAGATACGCAGTATTTT | CASSPLGGTDTQYF | TRBJ2-3 | TRBV18 | - | -
TGTGCCACCAGTGATTACTACAACACTGAAGCTTTCTTT | CATSDYYNTEAFF | TRBJ1-1 | TRBV24-1 | - | many
TGCAGCGTTGCAACTAGCCCCGGCGATGAGCAGTTCTTC | CSVATSPGDEQFF | TRBJ2-1 | TRBV29-1 | - | -
TGCGCCAGCAGCCAAGGGTTGAACGGAGCCTACGAGCAGTACTTC | CASSQGLNGAYEQYF | TRBJ2-7 | TRBV4-1 | - | many
TGCGCCAGCAGCTTGGGGTCCAAAACCTACGAGCAGTACTTC | CASSLGSKTYEQYF | TRBJ2-7 | TRBV5-1 | - | many
TGCGCCAGCAGCCAGTCTTCAGGGGATACTGAAGCTTTCTTT | CASSQSSGDTEAFF | TRBJ1-1 | TRBV4-3 | - | many
TGTGCCACCAGCCTTGGGGGGGCGGCTCAAGAGACCCAGTACTTC | CATSLGGAAQETQYF | TRBJ2-5 | TRBV15 | - | many
TGTGCCAGCAGCTACCATGTTTGGGGCGCTCGGGAGCAGTACTTC | CASSYHVWGAREQYF | TRBJ2-7 | TRBV2 | - | many
TGTGCCAGTAGTGTTACTAGCGGGAACACCGGGGAGCTGTTTTTT | CASSVTSGNTGELFF | TRBJ2-2 | TRBV19 | TRBD2 | few
TGTGCCAGCAACAGACTAGCGGGCGCTATCGGCCTCTTC | CASNRLAGAIGLF | TRBJ2-1 | TRBV2 | TRBD2 | many
TGTGCCAGCATTCAGCGAGCGGGAGTCGGGACCGGGGAGCTGTTTTTT | CASIQRAGVGTGELFF | TRBJ2-2 | TRBV12-3/TRBV12-4 | TRBD2 | -
TGTGCCAGCACCGTCGACAGGGTGAACACTGAAGCTTTCTTT | CASTVDRVNTEAFF | TRBJ1-1 | TRBV6-2/TRBV6-3 | TRBD1 | -
TGCAGTGCTGTCTTAACTAGGAGCACTGAAGCTTTCTTT | CSAVLTRSTEAFF | TRBJ1-1 | TRBV20-1 | - | many
TGTGCCAGCAGCTTTACGGGGGGCTCTCAGCCCCAGCATTTT | CASSFTGGSQPQHF | TRBJ1-5 | TRBV5-8 | - | -
TGTGCCAGCAGCCTAGTGGGGAGAGACAATGAGCAGTTCTTC | CASSLVGRDNEQFF | TRBJ2-1 | TRBV11-1 | - | many
TGTGCCAGTAGTAACCTCCGGGTCGAAAATGAAAAACTGTTTTTT | CASSNLRVENEKLFF | TRBJ1-4 | TRBV19 | - | many
TGCGCCAGCAGCTTGGGACTAGTGGATACGCAGTATTTT | CASSLGLVDTQYF | TRBJ2-3 | TRBV5-1 | - | few
TGTGCCAGCAGTTCCCTCAGCGGGAGTAGATACAATGAGCAGTTCTTC | CASSSLSGSRYNEQFF | TRBJ2-1 | TRBV6-2/TRBV6-3 | TRBD2 | -
TGTGCCAGCAGTTTACGGGGAGAGGCTTTCTTT | CASSLRGEAFF | TRBJ1-1 | TRBV12-3/TRBV12-4 | - | few
TGTGCCAGCAGCCCCCCCTGGGCTAATCTTAACAGGGAAGCTTTCTTT | CASSPPWANLNREAFF | TRBJ1-1 | TRBV27 | - | -
TGTGCCAGCAGCCTCACGGTGGGGCTAGCGGAGACCGAGCAGTTCTTC | CASSLTVGLAETEQFF | TRBJ2-1 | TRBV7-9 | TRBD2 | many
TGTGCCAGCAGCTTAACCGGGACAGGCTTGAAATACGAGCAGTACTTC | CASSLTGTGLKYEQYF | TRBJ2-7 | TRBV11-1 | TRBD1 | many
TGTGCCAGTAGTATAGGGGACAGAAGCAATCAGCCCCAGCATTTT | CASSIGDRSNQPQHF | TRBJ1-5 | TRBV19 | TRBD1 | many
TGTGCCAGCAGCTTCTACGGAGAGGACATTCAGTACTTC | CASSFYGEDIQYF | TRBJ2-4 | TRBV5-4 | - | few
TGTGCCAGCAGCCGGACAAATCCTGAAGCTTTCTTT | CASSRTNPEAFF | TRBJ1-1 | TRBV6-2/TRBV6-3 | - | many
TGCAGTGCTGACCACGGGACAACTAACTATGGCTACACCTTC | CSADHGTTNYGYTF | TRBJ1-2 | TRBV20-1 | - | -
TGTGCCAGCAGTATGTCGGGGAAACAAAAACTGTTTTTT | CASSMSGKQKLFF | TRBJ1-4 | TRBV28 | - | -
TGTGCCAGCAGCCCGCGGACAGGGTCAGAGACCCAGTACTTC | CASSPRTGSETQYF | TRBJ2-5 | TRBV11-2 | TRBD1 | -
TGCGCCAGCAGCGGGGGCCCTGGACTAGCGACCAACTACAATGAGCAGTTCTTC | CASSGGPGLATNYNEQFF | TRBJ2-1 | TRBV5-1 | TRBD2 | -
TGCGCCAGCAGCCAAGTGGGGAATACCTACAATGAGCAGTTCTTC | CASSQVGNTYNEQFF | TRBJ2-1 | TRBV4-1 | - | many
TGTGCCAGCAGCTTACAGTCAGGGAACGAAAAACTGTTTTTT | CASSLQSGNEKLFF | TRBJ1-4 | TRBV7-9 | - | few
TGTGCCAGCAGCTTAGGGACATCGAACACCGGGGAGCTGTTTTTT | CASSLGTSNTGELFF | TRBJ2-2 | TRBV7-9 | - | -
TGCGCCAGCAGCTTGGGGCTGGGCACAGATACGCAGTATTTT | CASSLGLGTDTQYF | TRBJ2-3 | TRBV5-1 | - | many
TGCGCCACCGGACAGGGTTTGGGGGGGAATGAGCAGTTCTTC | CATGQGLGGNEQFF | TRBJ2-1 | TRBV23-1 | - | many
TGTGCCAGCAGTGAAAGGCCAGGGGGCTCTCAGCCCCAGCATTTT | CASSERPGGSQPQHF | TRBJ1-5 | TRBV2 | TRBD1 | many
TGTGCCAGCAGCGGGTCCGTGGTTCAGCCCCAGCATTTT | CASSGSVVQPQHF | TRBJ1-5 | TRBV6-6 | - | -
TGTGCCAGCAGCTTAGGACTAGCGTTCTACAATGAGCAGTTCTTC | CASSLGLAFYNEQFF | TRBJ2-1 | TRBV7-9 | TRBD2 | many
TGTGCCAGCAGTCCTTCATCACTAGGCGGTGCCCAGAGCTCCTACAATGAGCAGTTCTTC | CASSPSSLGGAQSSYNEQFF | TRBJ2-1 | TRBV9 | - | -
TGTGCCAGCAGCTTGACATTTACCCCAGGAAACACCATATATTTT | CASSLTFTPGNTIYF | TRBJ1-3 | TRBV6-5 | - | once
TGCGCCAGCAGCCAAGTAAGGCGGGACCCCGGGGGGACCGGGGAGCTGTTTTTT | CASSQVRRDPGGTGELFF | TRBJ2-2 | TRBV4-1 | TRBD2 | many
TGCGCCAGCAGCCTTCCGGGGCAAGAGACCCAGTACTTC | CASSLPGQETQYF | TRBJ2-5 | TRBV4-1 | - | few
TGTGCCAGCAGTCCCTTGGGATGGGGAGAGACCCAGTACTTC | CASSPLGWGETQYF | TRBJ2-5 | TRBV12-3/TRBV12-4 | - | few
TGCAGCCCTCGACAGGGCATGGAGCAGTTCTTC | CSPRQGMEQFF | TRBJ2-1 | TRBV29-1 | TRBD1 | -
TGTGCCAGCAGTTACTCGAGGGCCCCGAACACTGAAGCTTTCTTT | CASSYSRAPNTEAFF | TRBJ1-1 | TRBV6-5 | - | -
TGCGCCAGCAGCCAAGACGCTAGCGGGAGAACCGTCAATGAGCAGTTCTTC | CASSQDASGRTVNEQFF | TRBJ2-1 | TRBV4-3 | TRBD2 | many
TGCAGCGTTGGGCAGATCGAGCAGTACTTC | CSVGQIEQYF | TRBJ2-7 | TRBV29-1 | - | many
TGCGCCAGCAGCTACCAGGGGGAATGGGGCACTGAAGCTTTCTTT | CASSYQGEWGTEAFF | TRBJ1-1 | TRBV5-1 | TRBD1 | -
TGTGCCAGCAGAGTAGAAGGGGGAGCGGGGGACAATGAGCAGTTCTTC | CASRVEGGAGDNEQFF | TRBJ2-1 | TRBV6-1 | TRBD2 | -
TGCGCCAGCAGTGAGTGGGGGATGAACACTGAAGCTTTCTTT | CASSEWGMNTEAFF | TRBJ1-1 | TRBV10-1 | - | few